This TCR beta chain was obtained from a study of CD8+CD57+ T cells in acquired aplastic anemia. All patients picked for sequencing had shown, by flow cytometry, an expansion of CD8+CD57+ cells. Patients, without exception, had severe acquired aplastic anemia. Blood was sampled before the patients had received any therapy. The study's findings and limits: There were over 25 CD8+ CDR3 sequences that occurred in both patients and controls.

Genomic DNA provided the template from which TCR beta VDJ and CDR3 profiles were obtained. TCRdb analysed the reads with MiXCR anew, one entry per CDR3 protein. This sample has some 170,000 distinct CDR3 sequences, with about 45% found just once. As regards this clonotype: What it recognizes is unknown.

The sequence was collected from a human donor with aplastic anemia. The sequenced sample consisted of sorted CD4+, CD8+, or CD8+CD57+ T cells (not recorded which) from PBMCs.

Here the CDR3 DNA reads TGTGCCACCAGCAGCGGCCGGGGCACCGGGGAGCTGTTTTTT. Translating gives CATSSGRGTGELFF. The chain has TRBV15 and TRBJ2-2; TRBD2 is a possible D gene (5 bases). The CDR3 runs to 14 residues. In germline, CDR1 is LNHNV, CDR2 YYDKDF (reference sequence). V was pared by 3 bases and J by 4 bases, with 9 bases between.